Following are 5 T cell receptor beta chains from one sample sequenced in a study of blood T cells in healthy people across ages. A J-beta primer mix and a sample-barcoded 5' primer were used in a second PCR of about 7 to 11 cycles. TCRdb re-analysed the 5' RACE reads in MiXCR, keeping a single row per CDR3 protein. This table holds some 370,000 distinct CDR3 sequences, approximately 47% found once. What was sequenced was blood. These TCRs come from a man in his sixties in good health.

This clonotype was seen many times. The chain links TRBV6-2 or TRBV6-3 to TRBJ2-1; 13 nucleotides match TRBD2. Germline CDR1 MNHEY, CDR2 SVGEGT. V lost 6 bases to trimming and J lost 4 bases; unmatched junction nucleotides: 6. This CDR3 has 16 amino acids. This chain's CDR3 is CASSQPGLAGYNEQFF. The CDR3 bases are TGTGCCAGCAGCCAACCGGGACTAGCGGGGTACAATGAGCAGTTCTTC.

The gene calls are TRBV12-5 and TRBJ2-3, with 9 positions matching TRBD2. CDR1 LGHNT and CDR2 FRNRAP come from the germline V gene. Trimming took 7 bases from V and 4 from J; bases not matched to a gene: 12. The CDR3 consists of 16 residues. Here the CDR3 reads CASAPFERGASDTQYF. As DNA, the CDR3 is TGTGCTAGTGCCCCTTTCGAGCGGGGGGCGTCAGATACGCAGTATTTT.

This clonotype was picked up a small number of times. This chain uses TRBV6-5 with TRBJ2-3; 8 bases fit TRBD2. CDR3 length: 15 amino acids. Looked up from germline, CDR1 is MNHEY and CDR2 is SVGAGI. With 6 bases clipped from V and 2 bases from J, the junction kept 7 bases outside the gene matches. The CDR3 region is CASRETSAPTDTQYF. The CDR3 nucleotides are TGTGCCAGCAGGGAGACTAGCGCCCCCACAGATACGCAGTATTTT.

V is TRBV5-4 and J is TRBJ1-2; 7 bases agree with TRBD1. Germline CDR1 reads SGHNT; CDR2 reads YYREEE (reference sequence). V gave up 4 bases and J gave up 8 bases; unmatched junction bases: 11. This CDR3 has 14 amino acids. CDR3: CASSQPTGAGGYTF. CDR3 coding DNA: TGTGCCAGCAGCCAACCTACAGGGGCGGGAGGCTACACCTTC.

The DNA for the CDR3 is TGTGCCAGCAGCGTAGAAGGGACACCTTATGGCTACACCTTC. Protein product: CASSVEGTPYGYTF. The V gene is TRBV9, the J gene TRBJ1-2, with D possibly being TRBD1 (6 bases). V was clipped by 0 bases and J by 5 bases, with 11 bases between them. The CDR3 is made up of 14 amino acids. Germline values: CDR1 SGDLS, CDR2 YYNGEE.